Each of the 20 T cell receptor beta chains below was sequenced from the same sample in a study of PD-L1 blockade in urothelial cancer. Clones were read by immunoSEQ multiplex PCR, and TCRdb kept only the in-frame ones, dropping some. The sample consists of tens of thousands of clones, about 80% of them appearing once. Sample: PBMCs, taken around atezolizumab (anti-PD-L1) treatment. The origin of the receptors is a man in his 70s with urothelial cancer.

The chain has TRBV29-1 and TRBJ2-1, with 7 bases fitting TRBD1. The CDR3 runs to 12 residues. The junction had 7 bases not matched to a gene; V was cut back by 6 bases and J by 8 bases. CDR1 and CDR2 (germline): SQVTM, ANQGSEA. In DNA, the CDR3 is TGCAGCGTCGGTTACAGGGGTTATGAGCAGTTCTTC. Protein: CSVGYRGYEQFF.

The J gene is TRBJ2-3, the V gene TRBV10-3; 10 bases fit TRBD2. CDR3 length: 15 amino acids. J gave up 6 bases and V 11 bases, and 14 bases lay outside the gene matches. Germline V CDR1 and CDR2: ENHRY, SYGVKD. The CDR3 DNA reads as TGTGCCCTCTCTAGCGGGGGCACCGGGGCGGATACGCAGTATTTT. Its translation is CALSSGGTGADTQYF.

This chain connects TRBV5-1 to TRBJ1-1; tentatively, D is TRBD1 (6 bases). This CDR3 comprises 13 residues. CDR1 and CDR2 from the germline V gene are SGHRS and YFSETQ. V lost 1 base, J lost 7 bases, and 11 bases lay in between. Here the CDR3 reads CASSLRTDYEAFF. CDR3 nucleotide sequence: TGCGCCAGCAGCTTGCGGACAGACTATGAAGCTTTCTTT.

This clone occurred once. The V gene is TRBV5-1, the J gene TRBJ1-3, with 9 bases that match TRBD1. CDR3 length: 14 residues. Germline trimming cut 4 bases from V and 2 bases from J; bases unmatched to any gene: 1. The germline V gene encodes CDR1 SGHRS and CDR2 YFSETQ. Written as DNA, the CDR3 is TGCGCCAGCAGCGACAGGGGGGCTGGAAACACCATATATTTT. It encodes CASSDRGAGNTIYF.

J is TRBJ2-7 and V is TRBV5-1; a weak D match, TRBD1 (7 bases). Germline V gives CDR1 SGHRS, CDR2 YFSETQ. V gave up 4 bases and J gave up 3 bases, with 20 bases separating them. The CDR3 length is 16 residues. The chain's CDR3 is CASSQLGRGTVYEQYF. The CDR3 DNA follows: TGCGCCAGCAGCCAGTTGGGCCGGGGGACAGTCTACGAGCAGTACTTC. The complete variable domain, with remaining parts taken from reference TRBV5-1 and TRBJ2-7, reads KAGVTQTPRYLIKTRGQQVTLSCSPISGHRSVSWYQQTPGQGLQFLFEYFSETQRNKGNFPGRFSGRQFSNSRSEMNVSTLELGDSALYLCASSQLGRGTVYEQYFGPGTRLTVT.

This CDR3 is CASSLLWGGSNQPQHF. The CDR3 nucleotides read TGTGCCAGCAGTTTATTGTGGGGAGGAAGCAATCAGCCCCAGCATTTT. This chain links TRBV27 with TRBJ1-5, with no clear D. Trimming pared 1 base from V and 1 base from J, leaving 11 bases between. This CDR3 is 16 amino acids long. Germline CDR1 reads MNHEY; CDR2 reads SMNVEV (reference sequence).

This clone was seen a few times. The J gene is TRBJ1-4, the V gene TRBV6-6; D possibly corresponds to TRBD1 (6 bases). V shed 5 bases and J shed 0 bases, with 10 bases lying between them. Germline CDR1 and CDR2: MNHNY and SVGAGI (reference sequence). CDR3 length: 15 amino acids. CDR3 nucleotide sequence: TGTGCCAGCAGTACACAGGGTGCAACTAATGAAAAACTGTTTTTT. Amino acids: CASSTQGATNEKLFF.

This chain connects TRBV29-1 to TRBJ2-7; weak D call: TRBD1 (6 bases). The CDR3 totals 14 residues. Germline V lookup: CDR1 SQVTM, CDR2 ANQGSEA. The V gene lost 3 bases and the J gene lost 5 bases, with 17 bases spanning the gap. CDR3 loop: CSVDSLQGIHEQYF. Written as DNA, the CDR3 is TGCAGCGTTGATTCCCTACAGGGAATTCACGAGCAGTACTTC.

The chain couples TRBV18 to TRBJ1-3; TRBD1 is a possible D gene (6 bases). The CDR3 length is 16 residues. Germline-derived CDR1 and CDR2 are KGHSH and LQKENI. V lost 3 bases and J 1 base, leaving 13 bases between the germline ends. CDR3 sequence reads: CASSPPTRGSGNTIYF. The DNA of the CDR3 is TGTGCCAGCTCACCGCCCACCAGGGGATCTGGAAACACCATATATTTT. Variable domain in full (rest from reference TRBV18 and TRBJ1-3): NAGVMQNPRHLVRRRGQEARLRCSPMKGHSHVYWYRQLPEEGLKFMVYLQKENIIDESGMPKERFSAEFPKEGPSILRIQQVVRGDSAAYFCASSPPTRGSGNTIYFGEGSWLTVV.

This clone was detected a few times. The chain has TRBV15 and TRBJ1-2; TRBD1 might be the D (6 bases). Germline V CDR1 and CDR2: LNHNV, YYDKDF (reference sequence). The CDR3 has 16 residues. V gave up 4 bases and J gave up 7 bases, with 22 bases separating them. Here the CDR3 reads CATSTIGGGALIGYTF. Here the CDR3 DNA reads TGTGCCACCAGCACCATCGGAGGGGGGGCGCTTATTGGCTACACCTTC.

This clone was seen a handful of times. V and J are TRBV6-1 and TRBJ1-2; D remains unclear. CDR1 and CDR2 from the germline V gene are MNHNS and SASEGT. This CDR3 comprises 13 residues. Trimming shortened V by 1 base and J by 3 bases, and 6 bases separated the two germline ends. Here the CDR3 DNA reads TGTGCCAGCAGTGAAGTCGCAGACTATGGCTACACCTTC. This codes for CASSEVADYGYTF.

The V call is TRBV29-1, the J call TRBJ2-7, with 8 bases fitting TRBD2. The V and J ends lost 1 base and 3 bases, in that order; junction bases with no gene match: 5. Germline V lookup: CDR1 SQVTM, CDR2 ANQGSEA. The length of the CDR3 is 14 residues. CDR3 amino acids: CSVEGLAGGYEQYF. The DNA of the CDR3 is TGCAGCGTTGAAGGGCTAGCGGGCGGCTACGAGCAGTACTTC.

The genes are TRBV11-2 and TRBJ2-2; 8 nucleotides line up with TRBD1. Germline loops: CDR1 SGHAT, CDR2 FQNNGV. The length of the CDR3 is 16 residues. Trimming cost V 5 bases and J 7 bases; bases outside gene matches: 12. CDR3 coding DNA: TGTGCCAGCAGCCAGGGGACAGGCCGCCAGGACGGGGAGCTGTTTTTT. Residues: CASSQGTGRQDGELFF.

The chain carries TRBV2 and TRBJ2-5, with 8 bases matching TRBD2. Trimming cost V 3 bases and J 4 bases; bases outside gene matches: 7. The germline V gene encodes CDR1 SNHLY and CDR2 FYNNEI. The CDR3 totals 15 residues. CDR3 nucleotide sequence: TGTGCCAGCAGTGACGGGAGCGGGGGACGAGAGACCCAGTACTTC. It codes for CASSDGSGGRETQYF.

The gene calls are TRBV7-2 and TRBJ2-1, with 8 positions matching TRBD1. V lost 2 bases and J lost 3; bases outside the gene matches: 6. Germline V CDR1 and CDR2: SGHTA, FQGNSA. This CDR3 is built from 16 residues. For the CDR3, the DNA is TGTGCCAGCAGCTTAAACAGGGGGGACGGCTACAATGAGCAGTTCTTC. Encoded protein: CASSLNRGDGYNEQFF.

The chain links TRBV19 to TRBJ2-1, with 14 bases lining up with TRBD2. The germline V gene has CDR1 LNHDA and CDR2 SQIVND (reference sequence). V lost 4 bases, J lost 9 bases, and 5 bases stayed unmatched. The CDR3 totals 15 residues. CDR3 in amino acids: CASSTTSGRAGEQFF. CDR3 DNA sequence: TGTGCCAGTAGTACGACTAGCGGGAGGGCCGGTGAGCAGTTCTTC. The entire variable domain, with the rest obtained from reference TRBV19 and TRBJ2-1, is as follows: DGGITQSPKYLFRKEGQNVTLSCEQNLNHDAMYWYRQDPGQGLRLIYYSQIVNDFQKGDIAEGYSVSREKKESFPLTVTSAQKNPTAFYLCASSTTSGRAGEQFFGPGTRLTVL.

This rearrangement joins TRBV11-2 to TRBJ2-7; 7 positions match TRBD1. This CDR3 has 15 amino acids. The V and J ends lost 5 bases and 6 bases, in that order; junction bases with no gene match: 13. CDR1 and CDR2 from the germline V gene are SGHAT and FQNNGV. In DNA form, the CDR3 reads TGTGCCAGCAGCCCCAGACAGGGCGGATCGGGCGAGCAGTACTTC. It yields the protein CASSPRQGGSGEQYF.

The chain recombines TRBV4-2 with TRBJ2-5; D is possibly TRBD1 (6 bases). Trimming removed 5 bases from V and 3 bases from J, with 10 bases in between. CDR3 length: 13 amino acids. Germline values: CDR1 LGHNA, CDR2 YNFKEQ. CDR3 in amino acids: CASSDDRKETQYF. DNA for the CDR3: TGTGCCAGCAGCGACGACAGGAAAGAGACCCAGTACTTC.

The chain carries TRBV7-9 and TRBJ1-3; D ambiguous. V was pared by 4 bases and J by 0 bases, with 10 bases between. The CDR3 spans 15 residues. CDR1 SEHNR and CDR2 FQNEAQ come from the germline V gene (reference sequence). The CDR3 bases are TGTGCCAGCAGCTCGAATGGCGGCTCTGGAAACACCATATATTTT. This codes for CASSSNGGSGNTIYF.

The V call is TRBV27, the J call TRBJ1-2; the D gene is possibly TRBD1 (5 bases). CDR3 length: 14 amino acids. Between the trimmed V and J ends, which lost 3 bases and 5 bases, there was a span of 13 bases. Germline loops: CDR1 MNHEY, CDR2 SMNVEV (reference sequence). The CDR3 here is CASSFRTGSYGYTF. The CDR3 region has the DNA TGTGCCAGCAGTTTCCGAACAGGATCATATGGCTACACCTTC.